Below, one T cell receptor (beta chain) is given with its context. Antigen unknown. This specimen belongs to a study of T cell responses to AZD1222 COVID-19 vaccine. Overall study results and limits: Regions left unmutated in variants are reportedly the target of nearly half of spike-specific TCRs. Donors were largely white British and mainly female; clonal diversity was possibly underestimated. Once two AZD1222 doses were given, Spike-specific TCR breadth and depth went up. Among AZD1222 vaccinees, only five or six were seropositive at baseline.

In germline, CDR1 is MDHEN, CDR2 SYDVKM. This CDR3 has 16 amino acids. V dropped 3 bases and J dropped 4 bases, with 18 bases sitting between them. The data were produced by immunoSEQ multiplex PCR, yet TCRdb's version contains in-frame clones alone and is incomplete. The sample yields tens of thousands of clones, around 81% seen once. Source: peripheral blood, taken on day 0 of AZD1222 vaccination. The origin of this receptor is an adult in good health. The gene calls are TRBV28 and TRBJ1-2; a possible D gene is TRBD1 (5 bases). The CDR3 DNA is TGTGCCAGCAGTTTTAGTGGGACGCCGCGAGTCTATGGCTACACCTTC. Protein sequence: CASSFSGTPRVYGYTF.